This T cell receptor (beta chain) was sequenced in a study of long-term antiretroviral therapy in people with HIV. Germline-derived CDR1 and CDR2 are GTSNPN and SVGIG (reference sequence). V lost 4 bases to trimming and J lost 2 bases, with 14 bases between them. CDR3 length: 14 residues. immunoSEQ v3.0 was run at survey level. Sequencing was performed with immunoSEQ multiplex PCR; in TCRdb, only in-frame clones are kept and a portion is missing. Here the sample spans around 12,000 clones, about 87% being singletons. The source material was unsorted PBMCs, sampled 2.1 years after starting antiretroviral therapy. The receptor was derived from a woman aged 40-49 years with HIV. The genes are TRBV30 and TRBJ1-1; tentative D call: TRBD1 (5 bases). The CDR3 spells CAWKKGTYNTEAFF. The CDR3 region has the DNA TGTGCCTGGAAAAAAGGGACGTATAACACTGAAGCTTTCTTT.